The sequence of this TCR beta chain was determined in a study of blood T cell repertoires in COVID-19. About the research overall: Sources were T cells, B-cell-depleted T cells, or PBMCs; the material itself was cDNA or gDNA.

V lost 5 bases and J lost 1; bases outside the gene matches: 3. CDR3 size: 14 residues. The germline V gene has CDR1 SGHNT and CDR2 YYREEE (reference sequence). Seattle enrolled patients during active infection and tracked them longitudinally. Authors' processing steps: It was from reference gene primer amplification that nucleated cell counts were estimated. Repertoires were generated with immunoSEQ multiplex PCR, while TCRdb's copy carries only in-frame clones and drops some. D and trimming come from the DNA, and the V and J calls and clone size come from that table. The profile shows some 70,000 clones, around nine tenths of them singletons.

The V call is TRBV5-4, the J call TRBJ2-3, with TRBD2 matching over 8 bases. This TCR was sampled from a woman aged 45 to 65 with COVID-19, enrolled during active disease. The specimen sequenced was peripheral blood. The CDR3 sequence: CASRGSGGTDTQYF. In DNA, the CDR3 is TGTGCCAGCAGAGGTAGCGGGGGCACAGATACGCAGTATTTT.